One and the same sample provided the 27 T cell receptor beta chains below, sequenced in a study of shared clonotypes between healthy human individuals. Measured with immunoSEQ multiplex PCR; TCRdb has only the in-frame clones, and not every one. The data hold millions of clones, with approximately 90% observed a single time. The sequenced sample was naive CD4+ T cells sorted from blood. The subset denotes: CD45RA+ positively selected. These receptors were taken from a man between 18 and 29 years old in good health.

This chain connects TRBV10-3 to TRBJ2-7; weak D call: TRBD1 (7 bases). CDR1 and CDR2 (germline): ENHRY, SYGVKD. The CDR3 covers 16 residues. V was shortened by 6 bases and J by 0 bases, with 18 bases between the two germline ends. The DNA for the CDR3 is TGTGCCATCAGCTCTGGAGGGGGACAGCTCTCCTACGAGCAGTACTTC. Amino acids: CAISSGGGQLSYEQYF.

This sequence joins TRBV9 and TRBJ2-7, with D maybe TRBD2 (6 bases). Germline V gene data show CDR1 as SGDLS and CDR2 as YYNGEE. V lost 0 bases and J 4 bases, leaving 8 bases between the germline ends. The CDR3 length is 13 residues. This chain's CDR3 is CASSVAEGYEQYF. As DNA, the CDR3 is TGTGCCAGCAGCGTAGCGGAGGGTTACGAGCAGTACTTC.

The chain uses TRBV6-6 and TRBJ2-1; weak D call: TRBD1 (6 bases). Trimming cost V 6 bases and J 9 bases, with 21 bases left between them. The CDR3 covers 15 residues. Germline CDR1 MNHNY, CDR2 SVGAGI (reference sequence). The CDR3 nucleotides are TGTGCCAGCAGAACCACTCCGGGACACCAGGCTGAGCAGTTCTTC. This codes for CASRTTPGHQAEQFF.

V gene TRBV6-1 combines with J gene TRBJ1-1; D gene uncertain. The ends were cut back, 5 bases at V and 0 bases at J, with 4 bases in the middle. CDR1 and CDR2 from the germline V gene are MNHNS and SASEGT. The length of the CDR3 is 12 residues. CDR3 in DNA: TGTGCCAGCAGTATACTGAACACTGAAGCTTTCTTT. Encoded protein: CASSILNTEAFF.

The genes are TRBV5-5 and TRBJ2-2; 11 nucleotides agree with TRBD1. Per germline, CDR1 SGHKS and CDR2 YYEKEE (reference sequence). Trimming at V came to 4 bases and at J to 7 bases, leaving 6 bases not matched to a gene. The CDR3 is made up of 15 amino acids. The DNA for the CDR3 is TGTGCCAGCAGCGTGGACAGGGGGCTTTTCGGGGAGCTGTTTTTT. The encoded protein is CASSVDRGLFGELFF. The full variable domain, its missing parts supplied by reference TRBV5-5 and TRBJ2-2, is DAGVTQSPTHLIKTRGQQVTLRCSPISGHKSVSWYQQVLGQGPQFIFQYYEKEERGRGNFPDRFSARQFPNYSSELNVNALLLGDSALYLCASSVDRGLFGELFFGEGSRLTVL.

The rearrangement uses TRBV7-9 and TRBJ2-5, with 7 bases aligning to TRBD1. Germline V CDR1 and CDR2: SEHNR, FQNEAQ (reference sequence). V trimming: 1 base; J trimming: 5 bases; junction bases outside the gene matches: 7. This CDR3 contains 15 residues. The CDR3 DNA is TGTGCCAGCAGCTTAGGCCGGACAGGTTCCGAGACCCAGTACTTC. This encodes CASSLGRTGSETQYF.

The chain combines TRBV10-2 with TRBJ1-5; TRBD1 might be the D (5 bases). Trimming took off 6 bases at V and 7 bases at J, with 16 bases between the two ends. Germline CDR1 WSHSY, CDR2 SAAADI. The CDR3 runs 14 residues. CDR3 sequence: CASRPGAGDQPQHF. CDR3 coding DNA: TGCGCCAGCAGGCCCGGTGCGGGGGACCAGCCCCAGCATTTT.

The DNA of the CDR3 is TGCAGCGTTGAAGATCCGGGAAGGCTAGAGGGAAAACTGTTTTTT. Protein sequence: CSVEDPGRLEGKLFF. The chain employs TRBV29-1 and TRBJ1-4; no reliable D call. V shed 0 bases and J shed 10 bases, with 18 bases lying between them. Germline assignment: CDR1 SQVTM and CDR2 ANQGSEA. The length of the CDR3 is 15 residues.

V gene TRBV2 combines with J gene TRBJ2-3; no definite D call. V was pared by 5 bases and J by 2 bases, with 11 bases between. Germline CDR1 and CDR2: SNHLY and FYNNEI. CDR3 length: 14 amino acids. CDR3 loop: CASSPYQYTDTQYF. The CDR3 DNA reads as TGTGCCAGCAGTCCCTACCAGTACACAGATACGCAGTATTTT.

The rearrangement links TRBV19 to TRBJ2-5; D tentatively fits TRBD1 or TRBD2 (6 bases each). The CDR3 totals 16 residues. Germline V gene lookup returns CDR1 LNHDA and CDR2 SQIVND (reference sequence). Trimming shortened V by 1 base and J by 8 bases, and 20 bases separated the two germline ends. CDR3 bases: TGTGCCAGTAGTATAGTGGCTAACAGCCTGGGGGGCACCCAGTACTTC. It codes for CASSIVANSLGGTQYF.

The genes are TRBV5-1 and TRBJ1-4; D is ambiguous. V lost 2 bases to trimming and J lost 6 bases, with 11 bases between them. The CDR3 contains 14 residues. Germline V gene sequence: CDR1 SGHRS, CDR2 YFSETQ. The CDR3 nucleotides are TGCGCCAGCAGCTTACGGGCCGGGGATGAAAAACTGTTTTTT. Translating it yields CASSLRAGDEKLFF. Full variable domain (outside the CDR3, taken from reference TRBV5-1 and TRBJ1-4): KAGVTQTPRYLIKTRGQQVTLSCSPISGHRSVSWYQQTPGQGLQFLFEYFSETQRNKGNFPGRFSGRQFSNSRSEMNVSTLELGDSALYLCASSLRAGDEKLFFGSGTQLSVL.

V gene TRBV7-9 combines with J gene TRBJ1-2; D is uncertain. V was pared by 5 bases and J by 4 bases, with 17 bases between. The CDR3 spans 15 residues. Germline V CDR1 and CDR2: SEHNR, FQNEAQ (reference sequence). The CDR3 loop reads CASSPLPGRGYGYTF. CDR3 nucleotides: TGTGCCAGCAGCCCGCTCCCCGGGAGAGGCTATGGCTACACCTTC.

In this sample, this clone turned up a few times. The chain recombines TRBV7-9 with TRBJ1-1; no clear D. The CDR3 sequence is 16 residues long. Germline loops: CDR1 SEHNR, CDR2 FQNEAQ (reference sequence). The V and J ends lost 0 bases and 2 bases respectively, with 13 bases between them. CDR3 protein: CASSLAQVGRNTEAFF. Here the CDR3 DNA reads TGTGCCAGCAGCTTAGCGCAAGTAGGACGAAACACTGAAGCTTTCTTT. Looking up the rest from reference TRBV7-9 and TRBJ1-1 gives the full variable domain: DTGVSQNPRHKITKRGQNVTFRCDPISEHNRLYWYRQTLGQGPEFLTYFQNEAQLEKSRLLSDRFSAERPKGSFSTLEIQRTEQGDSAMYLCASSLAQVGRNTEAFFGQGTRLTVV.

About this clone: The sample holds other DNA sequences that translate to the same CDR3. The V call is TRBV7-6, the J call TRBJ1-5; no clear D. Germline assignment: CDR1 SGHVS and CDR2 FNYEAQ. Trimming pared 3 bases from V and 0 bases from J, leaving 3 bases between. The CDR3 length is 13 residues. The CDR3 nucleotides read TGTGCCAGCAGCTTCTCTAGCAATCAGCCCCAGCATTTT. It specifies CASSFSSNQPQHF.

The V and J genes are TRBV4-1 and TRBJ2-1, with 11 bases that match TRBD2. After removal of 2 bases from V and 7 bases from J, the junction contained 10 bases not matched to a gene. This CDR3 is 17 amino acids long. The germline V gene encodes CDR1 MGHRA and CDR2 YSYEKL. The CDR3 DNA reads TGCGCCAGCAGCCAAAAGACCGGGACTAGCGGTTTAAATGAGCAGTTCTTC. It is translated as CASSQKTGTSGLNEQFF.

The chain uses TRBV6-1 and TRBJ2-7; 9 nucleotides align to TRBD2. Germline values: CDR1 MNHNS, CDR2 SASEGT. V shed 3 bases, J shed 5 bases, and the junction held 11 bases outside the gene matches. The CDR3 length is 16 residues. The CDR3, as DNA: TGTGCCAGCAGTGACGTCCGGACTAGCGTCCGGAACGAGCAGTACTTC. This gives the protein CASSDVRTSVRNEQYF.

V and J are TRBV6-1 and TRBJ1-1; D might be TRBD1 (6 bases). The V gene's germline CDR1 is MNHNS and CDR2 SASEGT. Deletions cut 4 bases from V and 11 bases from J, with 20 bases between. The length of the CDR3 is 14 residues. The CDR3 DNA follows: TGTGCCAGCAGTGGGAGAAGTTTGGCAGGGGACGCTTTCTTT. It encodes CASSGRSLAGDAFF.

The V and J genes are TRBV2 and TRBJ2-3; 8 bases agree with TRBD1. V lost 7 bases and J lost 6; bases outside the gene matches: 12. Germline V CDR1 and CDR2: SNHLY, FYNNEI. The CDR3 contains 15 residues. CDR3 protein: CASISGGTGWDTQYF. The CDR3 bases are TGTGCCAGCATCTCCGGCGGGACAGGTTGGGATACGCAGTATTTT.

This clone was seen just once. J is TRBJ2-1 and V is TRBV6-6; 8 positions match TRBD2. CDR1 MNHNY and CDR2 SVGAGI come from the germline V gene (reference sequence). V lost 3 bases and J lost 2; bases outside the gene matches: 3. This CDR3 region has 15 residues. This CDR3 is CASSYGREAYNEQFF. DNA for the CDR3: TGTGCCAGCAGTTATGGGCGGGAGGCCTACAATGAGCAGTTCTTC.

The chain has TRBV16 and TRBJ2-1; 7 nucleotides line up with TRBD2. The CDR3 spans 15 residues. Germline CDR1 and CDR2: KGHSY and FQNENV. After removal of 2 bases from V and 7 bases from J, the junction contained 8 bases not matched to a gene. The CDR3 DNA follows: TGTGCCAGCAGCCAACCCGGACTAGTTGCAAATGAGCAGTTCTTC. Residues: CASSQPGLVANEQFF.

The CDR3, as DNA: TGTGCCAGCAGCTTGCCGGGACAGATCTATGGCTACACCTTC. Amino acids: CASSLPGQIYGYTF. This chain uses TRBV7-8 with TRBJ1-2; 7 bases match TRBD1. CDR1 SGHVS and CDR2 FQNEAQ come from the germline V gene. This CDR3 spans 14 amino acids. The junction had 5 bases not matched to a gene; V was cut back by 3 bases and J by 4 bases.

The V gene is TRBV19, the J gene TRBJ1-5, with no clear D. The germline gives CDR1 LNHDA, CDR2 SQIVND (reference sequence). The CDR3 loop spans 13 amino acids. The V gene lost 9 bases and the J gene lost 4 bases, with 13 bases spanning the gap. CDR3 nucleotide sequence: TGTGCCAGCCACGGGGTGTCGAATCAGCCCCAGCATTTT. It translates to CASHGVSNQPQHF.

The chain carries TRBV5-5 and TRBJ2-7; TRBD2 agrees at 12 bases. The ends lost 4 bases at V and 2 bases at J; junction bases unmatched: 4. Germline values: CDR1 SGHKS, CDR2 YYEKEE (reference sequence). The length of the CDR3 is 15 residues. For the CDR3, the DNA is TGTGCCAGCAGCGGGAGACTAGCGGGAGCCTACGAGCAGTACTTC. This sequence encodes CASSGRLAGAYEQYF.

The gene calls are TRBV5-1 and TRBJ1-4, with a possible D match to TRBD1 (6 bases). V lost 4 bases, J lost 8 bases, and 21 bases lay in between. The CDR3 runs 16 residues. CDR1 SGHRS and CDR2 YFSETQ come from the germline V gene. The CDR3 region is CASSLRGGEVEEKLFF. In nucleotides, the CDR3 is TGCGCCAGCAGCCTGCGAGGGGGAGAGGTAGAAGAAAAACTGTTTTTT.

The count of this clone is one. The rearrangement uses TRBV10-3 and TRBJ1-2; D remains ambiguous. The CDR3 covers 15 residues. The germline CDR1 and CDR2 sequences are ENHRY and SYGVKD. Trimming removed 0 bases from V and 5 bases from J, with 13 bases in between. The CDR3 reads CAISESTQTFYGYTF. CDR3 coding DNA: TGTGCCATCAGTGAGTCGACTCAGACGTTTTATGGCTACACCTTC.

The chain couples TRBV19 to TRBJ1-1; D remains unclear. CDR3 length equals 15 residues. In germline, CDR1 is LNHDA, CDR2 SQIVND (reference sequence). The V end was cut by 3 bases, the J end by 0 bases, with 11 bases between. CDR3 sequence reads: CASSITGPLNTEAFF. The CDR3 DNA sequence: TGTGCCAGTAGTATTACGGGCCCCCTGAACACTGAAGCTTTCTTT.

This chain connects TRBV12-5 to TRBJ2-1; 13 positions agree with TRBD2. CDR3 size: 16 residues. The trim removed 2 bases at V and 7 bases at J, leaving 5 bases unmatched. CDR1 is LGHNT and CDR2 is FRNRAP in the germline V gene. This CDR3 is CASGLIPGLAGNEQFF. The CDR3 DNA reads as TGTGCTAGTGGTTTGATACCGGGACTAGCGGGAAATGAGCAGTTCTTC. The complete variable domain, with remaining parts taken from reference TRBV12-5 and TRBJ2-1, reads DARVTQTPRHKVTEMGQEVTMRCQPILGHNTVFWYRQTMMQGLELLAYFRNRAPLDDSGMPKDRFSAEMPDATLATLKIQPSEPRDSAVYFCASGLIPGLAGNEQFFGPGTRLTVL.